What follows are 24 T cell receptor beta chains derived from one specimen sequenced in a study of CDR3 diversity in severe acne. TCRdb passed the PCR reads through MiXCR, listing each CDR3 protein once. The sample yields around 94,000 distinct CDR3 sequences, roughly half seen once. Input material: blood. These receptors all come from a male donor with acne.

The table lists this clonotype with many counts. V is TRBV5-1 and J is TRBJ2-3; D gene ambiguous. This CDR3 has 11 amino acids. Per the germline V gene, CDR1 is SGHRS and CDR2 is YFSETQ. V lost 5 bases to trimming and J lost 2 bases, with 3 bases between them. The DNA for the CDR3 is TGCGCCAGCAGAGCCACAGATACGCAGTATTTT. Its protein product is CASRATDTQYF. Full variable domain (remainder filled in from reference TRBV5-1 and TRBJ2-3): KAGVTQTPRYLIKTRGQQVTLSCSPISGHRSVSWYQQTPGQGLQFLFEYFSETQRNKGNFPGRFSGRQFSNSRSEMNVSTLELGDSALYLCASRATDTQYFGPGTRLTVL.

The chain combines TRBV20-1 with TRBJ1-3; D is uncertain. V gave up 6 bases and J gave up 5 bases, with 17 bases separating them. The germline CDR1 and CDR2 sequences are DFQATT and SNEGSKA (reference sequence). The CDR3 runs to 14 residues. CDR3 sequence: CSASSSDRRNTIYF. The DNA for the CDR3 is TGCAGTGCCAGCAGCTCCGACCGGAGAAACACCATATATTTT.

This clonotype was counted between two and nine times. This rearrangement joins TRBV7-9 to TRBJ2-4; D tentatively fits TRBD1 or TRBD2 (5 bases each). The CDR3 totals 14 residues. Germline values: CDR1 SEHNR, CDR2 FQNEAQ (reference sequence). The V end was cut by 2 bases, the J end by 5 bases, with 10 bases between. CDR3 region: CASSLSLGQNIQYF. CDR3 DNA: TGTGCCAGCAGCTTATCACTGGGACAAAACATTCAGTACTTC. The full variable domain, its missing parts supplied by reference TRBV7-9 and TRBJ2-4, is DTGVSQNPRHKITKRGQNVTFRCDPISEHNRLYWYRQTLGQGPEFLTYFQNEAQLEKSRLLSDRFSAERPKGSFSTLEIQRTEQGDSAMYLCASSLSLGQNIQYFGAGTRLSVL.

The chain carries TRBV6-5 and TRBJ2-7; 10 nucleotides align to TRBD2. Germline CDR1 MNHEY, CDR2 SVGAGI. After removal of 5 bases from V and 5 bases from J, the junction contained 9 bases not matched to a gene. CDR3 size: 15 residues. The CDR3 reads CASSPLAGERDEQYF. Here the CDR3 DNA reads TGTGCCAGCAGTCCGCTAGCGGGAGAACGAGACGAGCAGTACTTC.

This clonotype has a single count. In this CDR3 the conserved last residue, phenylalanine or tryptophan, is missing, so a read error is likely. The chain employs TRBV29-1 and TRBJ2-5; no firm D call. The CDR3 is made up of 10 amino acids. V was cut by 6 bases and J by 4 bases, with 6 bases left in between. Germline CDR1 is SQVTM and CDR2 is ANQGSEA. CDR3 region: CSVRLETQYL. The CDR3 coding sequence is TGCAGCGTCCGGCTAGAGACCCAGTACCTC.

The chain has TRBV7-9 and TRBJ2-5; 9 bases line up with TRBD2. Germline CDR1 is SEHNR and CDR2 is FQNEAQ (reference sequence). Germline trimming cut 6 bases from V and 2 bases from J; bases unmatched to any gene: 10. The CDR3 runs 16 residues. The CDR3 loop is CASSLALAGIQETQYF. As DNA, the CDR3 is TGTGCCAGCAGTCTCGCGCTAGCGGGGATTCAAGAGACCCAGTACTTC.

The V gene is TRBV28, the J gene TRBJ2-3, with D maybe TRBD1 (6 bases). Deletions cut 3 bases from V and 4 bases from J, with 8 bases between. CDR3 length: 13 residues. The germline CDR1 and CDR2 sequences are MDHEN and SYDVKM. Written as DNA, the CDR3 is TGTGCCAGCAGTTTCAGGGGAGCAGATACGCAGTATTTT. It yields the protein CASSFRGADTQYF.

There are a few counts of this clonotype. The chain recombines TRBV3-1 with TRBJ2-1, with 9 bases matching TRBD2. The trim removed 2 bases at V and 6 bases at J, leaving 8 bases unmatched. CDR1 LGHDT and CDR2 YNNKEL come from the germline V gene (reference sequence). The length of the CDR3 is 16 residues. The CDR3 DNA reads TGTGCCAGCAGCCAACGTCTAGCGGGATTGGGCAATGAGCAGTTCTTC. Translation: CASSQRLAGLGNEQFF.

This chain connects TRBV7-2 to TRBJ2-5; 7 bases are shared with TRBD2. Germline trimming cut 5 bases from V and 5 bases from J; bases unmatched to any gene: 11. The CDR3 is 15 amino acids. Germline V gene lookup returns CDR1 SGHTA and CDR2 FQGNSA. CDR3 residues: CASSTGLGGGETQYF. In nucleotides, the CDR3 is TGTGCCAGCAGCACCGGACTAGGTGGGGGGGAGACCCAGTACTTC.

The table lists this clonotype with a few counts. V and J are TRBV9 and TRBJ2-1, with 7 nucleotides matching TRBD1. The ends lost 2 bases at V and 0 bases at J; junction bases unmatched: 5. Germline-derived CDR1 and CDR2 are SGDLS and YYNGEE. The CDR3 loop spans 16 amino acids. The DNA of the CDR3 is TGTGCCAGCAGCGTTACAGGGGACGCCTCCTACAATGAGCAGTTCTTC. Translated, it gives CASSVTGDASYNEQFF.

Turning to this clonotype: A much larger clone differs from this one at a single base, so this may be a read error. This chain joins TRBV20-1 and TRBJ2-2, with 13 bases aligning to TRBD2. The CDR3 is 16 amino acids. Germline trimming cut 1 base from V and 7 bases from J; bases unmatched to any gene: 6. CDR1 is DFQATT, CDR2 SNEGSKA, per germline (reference sequence). Here the CDR3 reads CSARGVTSGRGGELFF. CDR3 sequence (DNA): TGCAGTGCTAGAGGTGTAACTAGCGGGAGGGGCGGGGAGCTGTTTTTT.

The chain couples TRBV24-1 to TRBJ2-5; maybe TRBD1 (6 bases). The CDR3 sequence is 16 residues long. V was pared by 5 bases and J by 5 bases, with 20 bases between. In germline, CDR1 is KGHDR, CDR2 SFDVKD. The CDR3 sequence is CATSARGHPAWETQYF. CDR3 nucleotides: TGTGCCACCAGTGCTAGGGGACACCCAGCCTGGGAGACCCAGTACTTC.

The V call is TRBV29-1, the J call TRBJ2-7; no clear D. V was pared by 5 bases and J by 3 bases, with 11 bases between. Per germline, CDR1 SQVTM and CDR2 ANQGSEA. This CDR3 contains 12 residues. The CDR3 loop is CSVFVGNYEQYF. CDR3 DNA sequence: TGCAGCGTTTTTGTAGGAAACTACGAGCAGTACTTC.

In its sample, this clonotype was seen once. Lacking the conserved final phenylalanine or tryptophan, this CDR3 likely reflects a read error. The CDR3 DNA is TGTGCCAGTAGACCCGCATCCTCAATCGGGACTGAAGCTTTCCTT. Its translation: CASRPASSIGTEAFL. The rearrangement joins TRBV19 to TRBJ1-1, with unresolved D. Germline V gene sequence: CDR1 LNHDA, CDR2 SQIVND (reference sequence). The V end lost 6 bases, the J end lost 5 bases, and 19 bases lay between the germline ends. This CDR3 has 15 amino acids.

V gene TRBV4-1 combines with J gene TRBJ2-6; no firm D call. Germline lookup yields CDR1 MGHRA and CDR2 YSYEKL. V was trimmed by 2 bases and J by 1 base, leaving 9 bases between them. The CDR3 runs to 16 residues. Written as DNA, the CDR3 is TGCGCCAGCAGCCAACTTTACACGTCTGGGGCCAACGTCCTGACTTTC. This gives the protein CASSQLYTSGANVLTF.

This rearrangement joins TRBV7-2 to TRBJ2-5; D is possibly TRBD2 (6 bases). V was pared by 1 base and J by 4 bases, with 13 bases between. The CDR3 is made up of 15 amino acids. Germline V gene lookup returns CDR1 SGHTA and CDR2 FQGNSA. CDR3 residues: CASSLVVGGGETQYF. The CDR3 DNA is TGTGCCAGCAGCTTAGTGGTGGGAGGTGGAGAGACCCAGTACTTC.

This clonotype occurred once. The V call is TRBV7-9, the J call TRBJ1-2; D call uncertain. The germline gives CDR1 SEHNR, CDR2 FQNEAQ (reference sequence). The CDR3 has 12 amino acids. The CDR3 protein is CARASGYYGYTF. DNA of the CDR3: TGTGCTAGAGCCTCAGGTTACTATGGCTACACCTTC.

There are a few counts of this clonotype. The gene calls are TRBV29-1 and TRBJ2-7, with 12 bases that match TRBD2. The CDR3 extends over 13 amino acids. The germline V gene has CDR1 SQVTM and CDR2 ANQGSEA. V was pared by 7 bases and J by 9 bases, with 10 bases of the junction left unmatched. The CDR3 bases are TGCAGCGCCGGGACTAGCGGGCCCCTCGGGCAGTACTTC. Amino acid sequence: CSAGTSGPLGQYF.

The V and J genes are TRBV7-9 and TRBJ2-5, with unresolved D. Germline CDR1 and CDR2: SEHNR and FQNEAQ (reference sequence). The CDR3 has 15 residues. The germline V and J ends were trimmed by 6 bases and 4 bases, with 18 bases remaining between them. In DNA form, the CDR3 reads TGTGCCAGCAGTCTCCCGATCGTCTCGTTAGAGACCCAGTACTTC. It encodes CASSLPIVSLETQYF.

With respect to this clonotype: This may arise from a read error, as a much more abundant clone is one base away. This chain's CDR3 is CASSKQGNYGNTF. CDR3 coding DNA: TGTGCCAGCAGCAAGCAGGGGAACTATGGCAACACCTTC. This chain connects TRBV7-9 to TRBJ1-2; D may be TRBD1 (6 bases). This CDR3 comprises 13 residues. CDR1 and CDR2 (germline): SEHNR, FQNEAQ (reference sequence).

The rearrangement uses TRBV7-2 and TRBJ2-7; TRBD1 matches at 9 bases. J gave up 11 bases and V 1 base, and 6 bases lay outside the gene matches. This CDR3 is built from 13 residues. Germline loops: CDR1 SGHTA, CDR2 FQGNSA. CDR3 sequence: CASSLGGTGKKYF. The DNA for the CDR3 is TGTGCCAGCAGCTTAGGGGGGACAGGGAAAAAGTACTTC.

This clonotype was observed at least ten times. This sequence joins TRBV20-1 and TRBJ2-1; no firm D call. The CDR3 is made up of 11 amino acids. Looked up from germline, CDR1 is DFQATT and CDR2 is SNEGSKA (reference sequence). With 6 bases removed from V and 9 bases from J, the gap between germline ends came to 12 bases. This CDR3 reads CSAQVPGEQFF. The DNA of the CDR3 is TGCAGTGCCCAGGTCCCGGGTGAGCAGTTCTTC.

Remarks on this clonotype: This may be a read error, as it is one base from a much larger clone. Given the absence of the conserved phenylalanine or tryptophan at the CDR3 end, a read error is likely. The V call is TRBV10-3, the J call TRBJ1-2, with TRBD1 identical over 8 bases. The CDR3 is 15 amino acids. Trimming cost V 6 bases and J 6 bases; bases outside gene matches: 12. Germline V gene lookup returns CDR1 ENHRY and CDR2 SYGVKD. CDR3 region: CAISQTQDRGNGYTC. The DNA for the CDR3 is TGTGCCATCAGCCAAACTCAAGACAGGGGCAATGGCTACACCTGC.

This clonotype appeared once. This may arise from a read error, as a much more abundant clone is one base away. The V and J genes are TRBV5-6 and TRBJ2-1; D remains unclear. Germline V gene lookup returns CDR1 SGHDT and CDR2 YYEEEE. V was trimmed by 0 bases and J by 14 bases, leaving 18 bases between them. This CDR3 contains 14 residues. CDR3 in DNA: TGTGCCAGCAGCTTGGGTTGGCCGGCCGAGGCGAAGTTCTTC. As protein: CASSLGWPAEAKFF.